The source of this TCR beta chain is a study of identical twins. This clonotype came up many times. The CDR3 spans 16 residues. V shed 3 bases and J shed 0 bases, with 13 bases lying between them. TCRdb called the 5' RACE reads again in MiXCR, with one record for every CDR3 protein. The table records 650,000 to 800,000 distinct CDR3 sequences, less than 10% of them present only once. These data were likewise used in another study, on yellow fever vaccine responses in identical twins.

V is TRBV12-3 or TRBV12-4 and J is TRBJ2-3, with a tentative D call TRBD2 (5 bases). The sample comprised PBMCs. This clonotype was sampled from a woman in her late teens or twenties in good health. This chain's CDR3 is CASSFSIGISTDTQYF. The CDR3 coding sequence is TGTGCCAGCAGTTTTTCTATCGGGATTAGCACAGATACGCAGTATTTT.